These T cell receptor beta chains were read from a single sample in a study of a mutant IDH1 vaccine in newly diagnosed glioma. For these receptors, no antigen is known. Sequencing was performed with immunoSEQ multiplex PCR; in TCRdb, only in-frame clones are kept and a portion is missing. Of about 67,000 clones detected, 75% to 90% appear once; the ten largest clones hold 3.5% to 4%. The sequencing here drew on PBMCs, taken from a glioma patient whose treatment included an IDH1 peptide vaccine. The receptors derive from a man aged 30-40 years with glioma. Both conserved end residues are part of each CDR3. A D gene is named only where the DNA matches it firmly. Some rows mark clone size as missing; the rest say once, few, many or name a class of expanded clone.

CASSFRPGLAGGQETQYF | TGCGCCAGCAGCTTCCGTCCGGGACTAGCGGGGGGGCAGGAGACCCAGTACTTC | TRBV5-1 | NA | 18 | TRBD2 | TRBJ2-5
CASSSSFPDTQYF | TGTGCCAGCAGTTCCTCGTTTCCAGATACGCAGTATTTT | TRBV28 | once | 13 | NA | TRBJ2-3
CAWSVTPNYGYTF | TGTGCCTGGAGTGTAACCCCTAACTATGGCTACACCTTC | TRBV30 | few | 13 | NA | TRBJ1-2
CASSHPLETDTQYF | TGCGCCAGCAGCCATCCTCTAGAGACAGATACGCAGTATTTT | TRBV4-1 | NA | 14 | NA | TRBJ2-3
CASSKGAGVAKNIQYF | TGTGCCAGTAGTAAAGGGGCTGGGGTAGCCAAAAACATTCAGTACTTC | TRBV19 | NA | 16 | NA | TRBJ2-4
CASSLTGTTRETQYF | TGTGCCAGCAGCTTAACAGGGACAACCCGGGAGACCCAGTACTTC | TRBV7-7 | NA | 15 | NA | TRBJ2-5
CASSPGQGADIQYF | TGTGCCAGCAGCCCCGGACAGGGCGCTGACATTCAGTACTTC | TRBV11-3 | NA | 14 | TRBD1 | TRBJ2-4
CASSFGGPGLGETQYF | TGTGCCAGCAGTTTCGGAGGCCCGGGACTAGGTGAGACCCAGTACTTC | TRBV28 | NA | 16 | TRBD2 | TRBJ2-5
CASSPRLISNQPQHF | TGTGCCAGCAGTCCCCGCCTGATTAGCAATCAGCCCCAGCATTTT | TRBV27 | NA | 15 | NA | TRBJ1-5
CASSEYISGGDEKLFF | TGTGCCAGCAGTGAATATATCTCAGGGGGGGATGAAAAACTGTTTTTT | TRBV25-1 | few | 16 | TRBD1 | TRBJ1-4
CATSRAENNQPQHF | TGTGCCACCAGCAGAGCAGAGAACAATCAGCCCCAGCATTTT | TRBV15 | few | 14 | NA | TRBJ1-5
CASSEIAGVRQPQHF | TGCGCCAGCAGCGAGATTGCAGGGGTACGTCAGCCCCAGCATTTT | TRBV5-1 | few | 15 | NA | TRBJ1-5
CASTLIQGGYGYTF | TGTGCCAGCACATTGATACAGGGGGGCTATGGCTACACCTTC | TRBV5-5 | NA | 14 | TRBD1 | TRBJ1-2
CASMPSGGLRNTQYF | TGTGCCAGCATGCCTAGCGGGGGGCTGCGGAATACGCAGTATTTT | TRBV2 | NA | 15 | TRBD2 | TRBJ2-3
CASSLVTGGPLSPLHF | TGCGCCAGCAGCTTGGTAACAGGGGGTCCGCTATCACCCCTCCACTTT | TRBV5-1 | once | 16 | TRBD1 | TRBJ1-6
CAWSVGNTIYF | TGTGCCTGGAGTGTGGGAAACACCATATATTTT | TRBV30 | NA | 11 | NA | TRBJ1-3
CASSHYERGRGRIYEQYF | TGCGCCAGCAGTCATTATGAGCGGGGGCGGGGTAGGATATACGAGCAGTACTTC | TRBV23-1 | NA | 18 | TRBD2 | TRBJ2-7
CASSLAVLQNTEAFF | TGCGCCAGCAGCCTTGCGGTCCTACAAAACACTGAAGCTTTCTTT | TRBV5-1 | NA | 15 | NA | TRBJ1-1
CASSSPSGQRSPLHF | TGTGCCAGCAGCTCCCCTTCGGGACAGAGGTCACCCCTCCACTTT | TRBV7-9 | NA | 15 | TRBD1 | TRBJ1-6
CASSVAGISYNEQFF | TGTGCCAGCAGCGTAGCAGGGATATCCTACAATGAGCAGTTCTTC | TRBV9 | NA | 15 | NA | TRBJ2-1
CASSQGGGDYEQYF | TGCGCCAGCAGCCAAGGAGGGGGGGATTACGAGCAGTACTTC | TRBV4-1 | NA | 14 | NA | TRBJ2-7
CASRIHGTAYGYTF | TGTGCCAGCAGGATACACGGGACAGCTTATGGCTACACCTTC | TRBV27 | NA | 14 | TRBD1 | TRBJ1-2
CASKPDRDNEQFF | TGTGCCAGCAAACCGGACAGGGACAATGAGCAGTTCTTC | TRBV2 | NA | 13 | TRBD1 | TRBJ2-1
CASSRRTGQGAYGYTF | TGCGCCAGCAGCCGACGTACAGGACAGGGGGCCTATGGCTACACCTTC | TRBV5-1 | NA | 16 | TRBD1 | TRBJ1-2
CASSENDSPLHF | TGTGCCAGCAGTGAAAACGACTCACCCCTCCACTTT | TRBV2 | NA | 12 | NA | TRBJ1-6